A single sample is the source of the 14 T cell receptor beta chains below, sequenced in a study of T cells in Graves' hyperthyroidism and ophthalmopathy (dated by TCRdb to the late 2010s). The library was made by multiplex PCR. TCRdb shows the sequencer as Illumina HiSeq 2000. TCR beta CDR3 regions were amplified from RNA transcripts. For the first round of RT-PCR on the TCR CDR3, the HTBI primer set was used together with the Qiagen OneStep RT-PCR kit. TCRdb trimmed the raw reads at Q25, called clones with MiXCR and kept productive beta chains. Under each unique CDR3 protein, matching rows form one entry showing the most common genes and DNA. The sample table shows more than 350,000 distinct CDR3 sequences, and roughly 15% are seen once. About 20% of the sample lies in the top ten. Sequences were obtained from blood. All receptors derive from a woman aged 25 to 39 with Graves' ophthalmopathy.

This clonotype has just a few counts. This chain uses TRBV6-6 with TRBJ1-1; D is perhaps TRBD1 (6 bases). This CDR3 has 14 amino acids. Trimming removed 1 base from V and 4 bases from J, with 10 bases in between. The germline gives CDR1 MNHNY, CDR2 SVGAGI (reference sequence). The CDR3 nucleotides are TGTGCCAGCAGTTACTTGAGGGGGAGCACTGAAGCTTTCTTT. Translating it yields CASSYLRGSTEAFF.

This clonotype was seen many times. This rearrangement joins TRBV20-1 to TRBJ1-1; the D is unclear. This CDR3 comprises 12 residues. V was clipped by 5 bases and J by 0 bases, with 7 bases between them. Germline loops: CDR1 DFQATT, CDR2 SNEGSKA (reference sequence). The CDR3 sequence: CSARDLNTEAFF. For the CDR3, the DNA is TGCAGTGCTCGTGATCTGAACACTGAAGCTTTCTTT.

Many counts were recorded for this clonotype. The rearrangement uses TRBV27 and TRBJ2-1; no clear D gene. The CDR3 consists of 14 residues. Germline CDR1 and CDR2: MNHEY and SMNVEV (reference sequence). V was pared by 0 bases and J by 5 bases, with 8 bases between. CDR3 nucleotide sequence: TGTGCCAGCAGTTTATCAGGTTTCAACAATGAGCAGTTCTTC. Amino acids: CASSLSGFNNEQFF.

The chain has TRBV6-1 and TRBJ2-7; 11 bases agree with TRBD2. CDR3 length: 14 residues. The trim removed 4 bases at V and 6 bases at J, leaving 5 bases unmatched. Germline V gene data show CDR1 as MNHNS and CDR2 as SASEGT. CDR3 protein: CASSAASGGFEQYF. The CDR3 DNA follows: TGTGCCAGCAGTGCAGCTAGCGGGGGGTTCGAGCAGTACTTC.

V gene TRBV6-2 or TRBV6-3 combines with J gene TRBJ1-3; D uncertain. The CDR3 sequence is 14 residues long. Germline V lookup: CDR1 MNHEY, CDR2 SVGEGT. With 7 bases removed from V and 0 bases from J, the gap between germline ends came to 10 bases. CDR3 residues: CASTPRGSGNTIYF. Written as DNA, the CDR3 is TGTGCCAGCACCCCGCGGGGCTCTGGAAACACCATATATTTT.

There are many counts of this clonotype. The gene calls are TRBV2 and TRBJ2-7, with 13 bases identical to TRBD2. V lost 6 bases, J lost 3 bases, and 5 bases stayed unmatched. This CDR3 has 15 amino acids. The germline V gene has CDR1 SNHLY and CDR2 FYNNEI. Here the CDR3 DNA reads TGTGCCAGCAGCGTGGGACTAGCGGGGTTCTACGAGCAGTACTTC. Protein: CASSVGLAGFYEQYF.

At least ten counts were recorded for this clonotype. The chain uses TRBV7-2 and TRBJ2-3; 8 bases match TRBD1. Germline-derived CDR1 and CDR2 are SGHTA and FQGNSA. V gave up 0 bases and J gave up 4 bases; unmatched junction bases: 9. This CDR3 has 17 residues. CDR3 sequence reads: CASSLARQGARPDTQYF. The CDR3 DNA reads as TGTGCCAGCAGCTTAGCGCGTCAGGGGGCGCGTCCAGATACGCAGTATTTT.

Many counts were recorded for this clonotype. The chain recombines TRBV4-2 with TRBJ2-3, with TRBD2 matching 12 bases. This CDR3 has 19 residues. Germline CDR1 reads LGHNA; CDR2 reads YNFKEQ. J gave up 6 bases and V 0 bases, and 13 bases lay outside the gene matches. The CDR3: CASSQDPASGGAVSDTQYF. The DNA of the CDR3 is TGTGCCAGCAGCCAAGACCCAGCTAGCGGGGGGGCCGTGAGTGATACGCAGTATTTT.

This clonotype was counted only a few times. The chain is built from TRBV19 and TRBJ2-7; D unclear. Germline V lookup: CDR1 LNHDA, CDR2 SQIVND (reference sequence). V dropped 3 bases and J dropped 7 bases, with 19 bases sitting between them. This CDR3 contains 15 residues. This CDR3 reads CASSISLVTVSEQYF. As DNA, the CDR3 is TGTGCCAGTAGTATTAGCCTCGTGACGGTTAGTGAGCAGTACTTC. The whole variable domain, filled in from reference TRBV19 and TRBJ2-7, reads DGGITQSPKYLFRKEGQNVTLSCEQNLNHDAMYWYRQDPGQGLRLIYYSQIVNDFQKGDIAEGYSVSREKKESFPLTVTSAQKNPTAFYLCASSISLVTVSEQYFGPGTRLTVT.

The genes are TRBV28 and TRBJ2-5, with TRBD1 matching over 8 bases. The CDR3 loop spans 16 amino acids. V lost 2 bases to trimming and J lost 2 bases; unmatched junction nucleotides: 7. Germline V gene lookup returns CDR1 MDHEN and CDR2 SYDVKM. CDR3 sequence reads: CASSLGTGSKQETQYF. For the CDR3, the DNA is TGTGCCAGCAGTTTAGGGACAGGCTCCAAACAAGAGACCCAGTACTTC.

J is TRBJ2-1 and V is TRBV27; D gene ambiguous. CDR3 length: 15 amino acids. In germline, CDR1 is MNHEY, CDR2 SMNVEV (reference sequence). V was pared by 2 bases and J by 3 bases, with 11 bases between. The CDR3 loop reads CASSLVDHRYNEQFF. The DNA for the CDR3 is TGTGCCAGCAGTTTAGTGGACCACCGCTACAATGAGCAGTTCTTC.

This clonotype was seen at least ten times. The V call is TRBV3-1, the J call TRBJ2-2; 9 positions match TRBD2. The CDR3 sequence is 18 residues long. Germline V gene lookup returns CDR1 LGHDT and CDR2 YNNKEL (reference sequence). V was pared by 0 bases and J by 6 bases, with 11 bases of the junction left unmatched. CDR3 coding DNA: TGTGCCAGCAGCCAAGATCACGGGCGGGGGGGCCTCGCCGGGGAGCTGTTTTTT. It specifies CASSQDHGRGGLAGELFF.

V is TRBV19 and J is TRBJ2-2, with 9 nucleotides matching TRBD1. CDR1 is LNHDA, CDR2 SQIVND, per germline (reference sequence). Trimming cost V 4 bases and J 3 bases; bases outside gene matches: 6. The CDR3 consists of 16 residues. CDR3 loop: CASSTRTGADTGELFF. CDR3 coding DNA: TGTGCCAGTAGTACTCGGACAGGGGCGGACACCGGGGAGCTGTTTTTT.

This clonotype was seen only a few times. The CDR3 protein is CASSSALEQYF. CDR3 bases: TGTGCCAGCAGTTCCGCCCTCGAGCAGTACTTC. The chain links TRBV28 to TRBJ2-7, with D unresolved. Trimming cost V 4 bases and J 6 bases, with 7 bases left between them. The CDR3 contains 11 residues. Germline CDR1 and CDR2: MDHEN and SYDVKM.